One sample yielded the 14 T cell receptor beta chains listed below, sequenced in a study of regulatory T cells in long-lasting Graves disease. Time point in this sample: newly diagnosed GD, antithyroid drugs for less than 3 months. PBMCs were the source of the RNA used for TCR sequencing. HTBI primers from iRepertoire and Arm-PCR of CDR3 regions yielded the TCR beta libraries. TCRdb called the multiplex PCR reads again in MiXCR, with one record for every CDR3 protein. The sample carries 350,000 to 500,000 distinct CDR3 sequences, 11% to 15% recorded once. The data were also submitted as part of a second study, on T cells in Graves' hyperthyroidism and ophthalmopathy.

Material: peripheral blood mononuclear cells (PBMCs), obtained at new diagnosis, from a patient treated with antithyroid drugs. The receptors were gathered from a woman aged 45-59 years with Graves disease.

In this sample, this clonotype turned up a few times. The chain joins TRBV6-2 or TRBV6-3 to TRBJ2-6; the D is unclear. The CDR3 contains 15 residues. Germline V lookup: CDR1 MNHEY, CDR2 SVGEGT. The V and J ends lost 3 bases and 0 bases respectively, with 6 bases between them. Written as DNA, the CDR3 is TGTGCCAGCAGTTATGCAGCCTCTGGGGCCAACGTCCTGACTTTC. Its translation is CASSYAASGANVLTF.

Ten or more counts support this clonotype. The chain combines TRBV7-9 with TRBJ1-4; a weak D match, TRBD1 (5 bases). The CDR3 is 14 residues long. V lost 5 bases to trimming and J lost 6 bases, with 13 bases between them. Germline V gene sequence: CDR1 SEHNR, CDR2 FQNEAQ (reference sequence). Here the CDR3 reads CASSPPGSHEKLFF. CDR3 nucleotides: TGTGCCAGCAGCCCCCCAGGGAGCCATGAAAAACTGTTTTTT.

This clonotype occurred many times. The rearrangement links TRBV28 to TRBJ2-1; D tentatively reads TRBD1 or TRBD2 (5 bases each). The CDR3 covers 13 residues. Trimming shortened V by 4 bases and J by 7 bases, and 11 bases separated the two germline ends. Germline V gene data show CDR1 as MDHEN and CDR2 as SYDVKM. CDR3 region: CASSSQGVNEQFF. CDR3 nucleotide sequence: TGTGCCAGCAGTTCTCAGGGAGTTAATGAGCAGTTCTTC.

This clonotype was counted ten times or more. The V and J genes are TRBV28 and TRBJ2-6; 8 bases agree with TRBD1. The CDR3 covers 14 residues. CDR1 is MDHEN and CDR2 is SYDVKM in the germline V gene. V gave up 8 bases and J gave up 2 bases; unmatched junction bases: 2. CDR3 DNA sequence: TGTGCCAGCGGGGACAGGACTGGGGCCAACGTCCTGACTTTC. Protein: CASGDRTGANVLTF.

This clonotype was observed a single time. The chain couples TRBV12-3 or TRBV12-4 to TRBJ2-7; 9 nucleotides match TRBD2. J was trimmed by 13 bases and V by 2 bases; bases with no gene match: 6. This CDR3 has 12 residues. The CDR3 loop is CASSLTSGPVYF. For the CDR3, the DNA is TGTGCCAGCAGTTTAACTAGCGGGCCGGTATACTTC.

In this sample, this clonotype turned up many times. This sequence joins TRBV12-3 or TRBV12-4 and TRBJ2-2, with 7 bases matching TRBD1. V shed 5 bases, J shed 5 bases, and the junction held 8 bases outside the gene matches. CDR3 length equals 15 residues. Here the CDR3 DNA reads TGTGCCAGCAGTCCCGGACAGGAACGAACCGGGGAGCTGTTTTTT. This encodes CASSPGQERTGELFF.

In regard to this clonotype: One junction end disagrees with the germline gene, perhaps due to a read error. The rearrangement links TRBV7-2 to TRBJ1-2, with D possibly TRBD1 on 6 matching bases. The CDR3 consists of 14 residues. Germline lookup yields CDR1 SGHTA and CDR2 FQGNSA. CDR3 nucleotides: TGTGCCAGCAGCTTTAAAACAGGGCCCTATAGCTACACCTTC. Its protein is CASSFKTGPYSYTF. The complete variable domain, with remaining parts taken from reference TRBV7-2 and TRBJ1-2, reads GAGVSQSPSNKVTEKGKDVELRCDPISGHTALYWYRQSLGQGLEFLIYFQGNSAPDKSGLPSDRFSAERTGGSVSTLTIQRTQQEDSAVYLCASSFKTGPYSYTFGSGTRLTVV.

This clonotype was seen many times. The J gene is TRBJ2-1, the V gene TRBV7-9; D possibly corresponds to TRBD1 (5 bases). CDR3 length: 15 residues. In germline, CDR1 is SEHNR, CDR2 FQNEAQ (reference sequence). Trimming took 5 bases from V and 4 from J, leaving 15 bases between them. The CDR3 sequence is CASSRRDPPYNEQFF. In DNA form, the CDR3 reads TGTGCCAGCAGCCGCAGGGATCCCCCATACAATGAGCAGTTCTTC.

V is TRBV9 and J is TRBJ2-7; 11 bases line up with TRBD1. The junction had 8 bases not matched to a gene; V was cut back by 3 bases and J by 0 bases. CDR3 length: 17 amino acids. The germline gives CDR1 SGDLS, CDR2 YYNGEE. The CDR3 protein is CASSDPIGQGASYEQYF. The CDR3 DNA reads TGTGCCAGCAGCGACCCGATCGGACAGGGGGCCTCCTACGAGCAGTACTTC.

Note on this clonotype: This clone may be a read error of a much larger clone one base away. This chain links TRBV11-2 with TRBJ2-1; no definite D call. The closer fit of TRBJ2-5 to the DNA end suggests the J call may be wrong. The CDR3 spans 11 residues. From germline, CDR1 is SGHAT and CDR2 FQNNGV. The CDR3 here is CASRHQETQYF. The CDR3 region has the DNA TGTGCCAGCAGACACCAAGAGACCCAGTACTTC.

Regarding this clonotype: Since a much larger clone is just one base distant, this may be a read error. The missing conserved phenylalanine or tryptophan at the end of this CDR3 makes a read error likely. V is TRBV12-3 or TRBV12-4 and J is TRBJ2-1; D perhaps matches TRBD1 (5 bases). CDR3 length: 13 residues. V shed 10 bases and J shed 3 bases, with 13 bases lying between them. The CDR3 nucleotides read TGTGCCACCCTCGACAGAATCTACAATGAGCAGTTCCTC. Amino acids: CATLDRIYNEQFL.

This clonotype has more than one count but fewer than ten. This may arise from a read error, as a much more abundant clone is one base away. CDR3 amino acids: CASRWTSGRSTGELFF. DNA for the CDR3: TGTGCCAGCAGATGGACTAGCGGGAGGAGCACCGGGGAGCTGTTTTTT. This chain links TRBV2 with TRBJ2-2, with 14 nucleotides matching TRBD2. V lost 6 bases to trimming and J lost 4 bases; unmatched junction nucleotides: 4. Germline V CDR1 and CDR2: SNHLY, FYNNEI. The CDR3 is 16 residues long. The full variable domain, completed using reference TRBV2 and TRBJ2-2, is EPEVTQTPSHQVTQMGQEVILRCVPISNHLYFYWYRQILGQKVEFLVSFYNNEISEKSEIFDDQFSVERPDGSNFTLKIRSTKLEDSAMYFCASRWTSGRSTGELFFGEGSRLTVL.

CDR3 protein: CASTYTMRELFF. CDR3 nucleotide sequence: TGTGCCAGCACCTACACCATGAGGGAGCTGTTTTTT. The chain employs TRBV6-2 or TRBV6-3 and TRBJ2-2; no reliable D call. The CDR3 extends over 12 amino acids. The V end lost 7 bases, the J end lost 9 bases, and 12 bases lay between the germline ends. Germline CDR1 and CDR2: MNHEY and SVGEGT.

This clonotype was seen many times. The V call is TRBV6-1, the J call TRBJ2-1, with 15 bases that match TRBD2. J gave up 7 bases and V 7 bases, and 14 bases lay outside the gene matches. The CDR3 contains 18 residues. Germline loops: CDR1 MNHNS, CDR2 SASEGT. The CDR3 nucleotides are TGTGCCAGCACCAGAGGGACTAGCGGGAGGCTTCGGGTGAATGAGCAGTTCTTC. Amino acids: CASTRGTSGRLRVNEQFF.